The 3 T cell receptor beta chains in this list originate from one sample, sequenced in a study of control samples from healthy donors and cancer patients. The repertoire was sequenced with immunoSEQ multiplex PCR; TCRdb's copy has only in-frame clones and lacks some. The table has around 170,000 clones, 90% to 95% seen once. The source material was blood. These TCRs come from a man aged 30 to 39 in good health.

The chain uses TRBV4-1 and TRBJ2-5, with D unclear. V shed 0 bases and J shed 2 bases, with 10 bases lying between them. Germline CDR1 and CDR2: MGHRA and YSYEKL. This CDR3 has 15 amino acids. CDR3 sequence: CASSQDLRSQETQYF. CDR3 sequence (DNA): TGCGCCAGCAGCCAAGATCTCAGGAGTCAAGAGACCCAGTACTTC.

The chain has TRBV25-1 and TRBJ1-6, with TRBD1 matching over 9 bases. This CDR3 is built from 14 residues. Germline CDR1 MGHDK, CDR2 SYGVNS. J lost 8 bases, V lost 6 bases, and 5 bases had no gene match. This CDR3 reads CASSTDRGHSPLHF. The CDR3 bases are TGTGCCAGCAGCACGGACAGGGGTCATTCACCCCTCCACTTT.

This clone has a count of ten or more. The chain recombines TRBV7-2 with TRBJ2-5; D ambiguous. Germline lookup yields CDR1 SGHTA and CDR2 FQGNSA. The germline V and J ends were trimmed by 5 bases and 1 base, with 14 bases remaining between them. CDR3 length: 15 amino acids. The CDR3, as DNA: TGTGCCAGCAGCATCCCCAAGGGAATCCAAGAGACCCAGTACTTC. Residues: CASSIPKGIQETQYF. The complete variable domain, with remaining parts taken from reference TRBV7-2 and TRBJ2-5, reads GAGVSQSPSNKVTEKGKDVELRCDPISGHTALYWYRQSLGQGLEFLIYFQGNSAPDKSGLPSDRFSAERTGGSVSTLTIQRTQQEDSAVYLCASSIPKGIQETQYFGPGTRLLVL.